The rows below give T cell receptor beta chains drawn from one sample of a study of T cell repertoires in cytomegalovirus infection. Via MiXCR, TCRdb re-called the reads, giving one row per CDR3 protein. The sample includes hundreds of thousands of distinct CDR3 sequences, 30% to 35% of them seen just once. Their target antigens are unknown. Source: cultured PBMCs, taken from culture after CMV antigen stimulation. All receptors derive from a human donor in good health (CMV status not recorded). Some clones in this sample may be carry-over from other donors' samples. Both conserved end residues are part of each CDR3. D genes are given only for firm matches. Clone sizes are given selectively: once, few, many, or a class where the clone is expanded.

d_call j_call clone_size v_call cdr3_aa
TRBD2 TRBJ2-2 few TRBV20-1 CSARDLGGDTGELFF
- TRBJ1-1 once TRBV7-8 CASSLPPGAVAEAFF
- TRBJ2-2 - TRBV24-1 CATQKRGGSNTGELFF
- TRBJ1-1 - TRBV12-3/TRBV12-4 CASTFGRTEAFF
- TRBJ1-3 few TRBV7-9 CASGPRGEAGNTIYF
- TRBJ2-6 few TRBV27 CASTHGGPQILGANVLTF
- TRBJ2-2 - TRBV4-2 CASSRRLGETRVGELFF
TRBD1 TRBJ1-3 - TRBV6-5 CASSYSGTGGAYTIYF
- TRBJ1-4 many TRBV12-3/TRBV12-4 CASSLRRRLFF
TRBD2 TRBJ2-3 - TRBV11-2 CASSFMRQSIAGSTDTQYF
TRBD1 TRBJ2-7 - TRBV6-6 CASSYSYQGDIYEQYF
TRBD1 TRBJ2-1 few TRBV6-5 CASRAAGTAYNEQFF
- TRBJ2-7 - TRBV28 CASSIHPSGSSYEQYF
TRBD2 TRBJ2-1 - TRBV3-1 CASSQTSGDNEQFF
TRBD1 TRBJ2-1 - TRBV11-2 CASSPMGPQGFHEQFF
- TRBJ1-1 - TRBV12-3/TRBV12-4 CASRARRATEAFF
TRBD1 TRBJ1-1 - TRBV7-8 CASSSRGRGLGTEAFF
- TRBJ2-3 few TRBV20-1 CSARDGGGRKYTDTQYF
- TRBJ2-3 few TRBV10-3 CAISNSGRMADTQYF
- TRBJ2-5 few TRBV6-6 CASSRQSVSWETQYF
TRBD1 TRBJ1-1 few TRBV24-1 CATSDLRTGGAFF
TRBD1 TRBJ1-3 few TRBV6-1 CASRGTGGNTIYF
TRBD2 TRBJ2-3 - TRBV6-2/TRBV6-3 CASSYGGLAGSSDTQYF
TRBD2 TRBJ2-1 few TRBV19 CASTRPRTSGSANEQFF
TRBD2 TRBJ2-3 - TRBV7-2 CASPAPGLAANTQYF
- TRBJ1-5 - TRBV7-8 CASSLARVRNQPQHF
- TRBJ2-7 - TRBV28 CASSLASGDAWGYEQYF
- TRBJ1-1 - TRBV6-5 CASSFGVWREAFF
- TRBJ1-2 few TRBV11-2 CASSSNRGQVYGYTF
TRBD2 TRBJ2-1 - TRBV4-3 CASSQEGVASGSPNEQFF
- TRBJ1-1 - TRBV2 CASSEAGYNSEAFF
TRBD2 TRBJ2-3 once TRBV6-5 CASSYGIAGGSDTQYF
TRBD2 TRBJ2-5 - TRBV5-6 CASRWREGHRGETQYF
- TRBJ2-2 - TRBV5-4 CASSLEGSLNTGELFF
- TRBJ2-5 few TRBV7-8 CASSRAGTPQETQYF
TRBD2 TRBJ2-1 many TRBV6-2/TRBV6-3 CASEAGTSGRARNEQFF
TRBD1 TRBJ1-2 many TRBV7-2 CASSATGGRNYGYTF
TRBD2 TRBJ2-7 - TRBV27 CASSFSPTSGIPYEQYF
- TRBJ2-1 - TRBV6-2/TRBV6-3 CASSYYQLGTNNEQFF
- TRBJ2-5 few TRBV6-1 CASGEGMTGVGETQYF
- TRBJ1-1 - TRBV12-3/TRBV12-4 CASSTQKNTEAFF
TRBD1 TRBJ2-7 few TRBV7-6 CASSLVGQARPNF
- TRBJ2-2 few TRBV7-8 CASSRQSLNTGELFF